This T cell receptor (beta chain) emerged from a study of shared clonotypes between healthy human individuals. The assay was immunoSEQ multiplex PCR, and TCRdb's table has in-frame clones only and misses some. The sample carries approximately 1,000,000 clones, around three quarters recorded once. The sequence derives from a man between 18 and 29 years old in good health. Some clones in this sample may be carry-over from other donors' samples. Sequences were obtained from memory CD4+ T cells from PBMCs. Subset reported: CD45RA-negative fraction.

The CDR3 protein is CASSIWGAGETQYF. In DNA, the CDR3 is TGTGCCAGTAGTATCTGGGGGGCGGGGGAGACCCAGTACTTC. This rearrangement joins TRBV19 to TRBJ2-5; D might be TRBD1 or TRBD2, each matching 6 bases. V was pared by 3 bases and J by 5 bases, with 13 bases between. CDR3 length: 14 residues. Looked up from germline, CDR1 is LNHDA and CDR2 is SQIVND (reference sequence).